A selection of T cell receptor beta chains follows, all from one sample in a study of OX40 agonist ivuxolimab in advanced cancers. The protocol was immunoSEQ multiplex PCR, while the TCRdb copy is restricted to in-frame clones and leaves out a portion. Of 9,500 to 15,000 clones in the sample, over 80% are singletons; the top ten hold 15% to 20%. This specimen consisted of CD4+ or CD8+ T cells sorted from blood, obtained in a trial of the OX40 agonist ivuxolimab. These receptor sequences come from an adult with an advanced solid tumor such as melanoma, head and neck, liver or kidney cancer. The CDR3 runs from the conserved cysteine through the conserved F or W.

cdr3_aa: CAISVAPSTDTQYF
j_call: TRBJ2-3
v_call: TRBV10-3

cdr3_aa: CASSITFGDGKTYGYTF
j_call: TRBJ1-2
v_call: TRBV7-3

cdr3_aa: CASSQETQGDGYTF
j_call: TRBJ1-2
v_call: TRBV4-1

cdr3_aa: CASSLWDRAIREETQYF
j_call: TRBJ2-5
v_call: TRBV28

cdr3_aa: CASSLRGNEQFF
j_call: TRBJ2-1
v_call: TRBV7-8

cdr3_aa: CASSIRTGGMNTEAFF
j_call: TRBJ1-1
v_call: TRBV19

cdr3_aa: CASSFPAGGVGDTQYF
j_call: TRBJ2-3
v_call: TRBV27

cdr3_aa: CASSYGGSGYEQYF
j_call: TRBJ2-7
v_call: TRBV6-5

cdr3_aa: CASSVEGGNYEQYF
j_call: TRBJ2-7
v_call: TRBV9

cdr3_aa: CASSLGGGNTEAFF
j_call: TRBJ1-1
v_call: TRBV7-8

cdr3_aa: CATSSSRRGQPQHF
j_call: TRBJ1-5
v_call: TRBV15

cdr3_aa: CASSPLRGSETQYF
j_call: TRBJ2-5
v_call: TRBV5-4

cdr3_aa: CASSTGLGYYEQYF
j_call: TRBJ2-7
v_call: TRBV7-6

cdr3_aa: CASSLYRVGTSGANVLTF
j_call: TRBJ2-6
v_call: TRBV27

cdr3_aa: CASSFGLAGGPEYEQYF
j_call: TRBJ2-7
v_call: TRBV28

cdr3_aa: CASSQRSRANTEAFF
j_call: TRBJ1-1
v_call: TRBV4-1

cdr3_aa: CASITGRAEAFF
j_call: TRBJ1-1
v_call: TRBV28

cdr3_aa: CASSPIEQGVRYGYTF
j_call: TRBJ1-2
v_call: TRBV4-1

cdr3_aa: CASSPDRGSPRYEQYF
j_call: -
v_call: TRBV7-9

cdr3_aa: CASSLLDGIYNEQFF
j_call: TRBJ2-1
v_call: TRBV7-3

cdr3_aa: CASSDGTAWETQYF
j_call: TRBJ2-5
v_call: TRBV9

cdr3_aa: CASSPQGASTEAFF
j_call: TRBJ1-1
v_call: TRBV11-2

cdr3_aa: CASSARQAMNTEAFF
j_call: TRBJ1-1
v_call: TRBV7-9

cdr3_aa: CASSVWTLGGNTEAFF
j_call: TRBJ1-1
v_call: TRBV6-7

cdr3_aa: CASSHHHHRGPSYEQYF
j_call: TRBJ2-7
v_call: TRBV28

cdr3_aa: CASSLGTNSNQPQHF
j_call: TRBJ1-5
v_call: TRBV7-9

cdr3_aa: CASSSRGSGGFYEQYF
j_call: TRBJ2-7
v_call: TRBV5-6

cdr3_aa: CASSSTRNTEAFF
j_call: TRBJ1-1
v_call: TRBV7-9

cdr3_aa: CASSIVQGGYEQYF
j_call: TRBJ2-7
v_call: TRBV19

cdr3_aa: CSVAAGRQETQYF
j_call: TRBJ2-5
v_call: TRBV29-1